This T cell receptor (beta chain) was captured by sequencing in a study of OX40 agonist ivuxolimab in advanced cancers. Study details: Three patients responded partially, comprising one with hepatocellular carcinoma and two with cutaneous melanoma.

Assay: immunoSEQ multiplex PCR; the TCRdb copy retains only in-frame clones and omits some. Among 70,000 or so clones listed, around four fifths were seen once. The source material was CD4+ or CD8+ T cells sorted from blood, sampled in a trial of the OX40 agonist ivuxolimab. The source is an adult with an advanced solid tumor such as melanoma, head and neck, liver or kidney cancer.

CDR3 protein: CASSYNRNTEAFF. CDR3 in DNA: TGTGCCAGCAGCTACAATCGGAACACTGAAGCTTTCTTT. The chain couples TRBV7-9 to TRBJ1-1; D is ambiguous. Germline CDR1 and CDR2: SEHNR and FQNEAQ (reference sequence). With 4 bases removed from V and 1 base from J, the gap between germline ends came to 7 bases. The CDR3 covers 13 residues.